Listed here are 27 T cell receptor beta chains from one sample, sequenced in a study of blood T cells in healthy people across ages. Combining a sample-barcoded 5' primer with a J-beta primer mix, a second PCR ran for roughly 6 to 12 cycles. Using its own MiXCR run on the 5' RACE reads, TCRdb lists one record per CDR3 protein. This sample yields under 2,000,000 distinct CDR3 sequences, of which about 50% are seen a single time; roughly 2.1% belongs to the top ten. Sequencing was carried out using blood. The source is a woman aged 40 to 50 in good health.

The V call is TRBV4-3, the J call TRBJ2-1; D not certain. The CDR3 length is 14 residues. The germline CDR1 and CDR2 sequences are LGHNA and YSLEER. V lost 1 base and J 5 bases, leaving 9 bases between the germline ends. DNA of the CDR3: TGCGCCAGCAGCCAAGGGGTGCAAGACAATGAGCAGTTCTTC. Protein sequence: CASSQGVQDNEQFF.

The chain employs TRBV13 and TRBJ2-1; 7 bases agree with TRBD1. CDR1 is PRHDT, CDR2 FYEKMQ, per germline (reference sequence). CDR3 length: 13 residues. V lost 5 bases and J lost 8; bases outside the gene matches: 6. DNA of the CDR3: TGTGCCAGCAGCAAACAGGGGCCCGATGAGCAGTTCTTC. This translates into CASSKQGPDEQFF.

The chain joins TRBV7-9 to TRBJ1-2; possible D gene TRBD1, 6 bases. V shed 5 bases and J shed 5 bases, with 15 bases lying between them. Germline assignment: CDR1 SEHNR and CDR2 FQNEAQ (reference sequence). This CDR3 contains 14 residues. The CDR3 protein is CASSEQGMGYGYTF. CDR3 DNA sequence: TGTGCCAGCAGCGAACAGGGTATGGGGTATGGCTACACCTTC.

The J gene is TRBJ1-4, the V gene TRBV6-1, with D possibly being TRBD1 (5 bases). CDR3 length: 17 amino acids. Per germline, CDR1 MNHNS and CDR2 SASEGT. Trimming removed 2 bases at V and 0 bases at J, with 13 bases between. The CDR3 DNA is TGTGCCAGCAGTGAACGCTTGGCAGGGACAACTAATGAAAAACTGTTTTTT. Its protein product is CASSERLAGTTNEKLFF.

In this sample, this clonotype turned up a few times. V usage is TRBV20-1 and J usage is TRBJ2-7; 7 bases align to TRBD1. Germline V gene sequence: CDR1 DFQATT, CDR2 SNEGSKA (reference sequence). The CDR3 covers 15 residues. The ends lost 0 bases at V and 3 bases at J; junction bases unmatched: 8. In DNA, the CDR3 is TGCAGTGCTAGAGAAATGGCGACAGGGAGCTACGAGCAGTACTTC. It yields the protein CSAREMATGSYEQYF.

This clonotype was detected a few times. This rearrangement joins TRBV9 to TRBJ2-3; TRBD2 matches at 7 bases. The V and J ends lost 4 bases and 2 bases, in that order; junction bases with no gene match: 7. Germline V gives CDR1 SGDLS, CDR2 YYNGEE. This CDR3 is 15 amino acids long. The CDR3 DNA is TGTGCCAGCAGCTCCGGGGGGACTTACACAGATACGCAGTATTTT. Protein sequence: CASSSGGTYTDTQYF.

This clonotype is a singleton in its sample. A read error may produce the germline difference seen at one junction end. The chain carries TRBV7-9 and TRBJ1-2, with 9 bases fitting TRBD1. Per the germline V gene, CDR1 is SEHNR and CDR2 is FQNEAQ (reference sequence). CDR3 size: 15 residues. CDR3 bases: TGTGCCAGCAGCTCAGAGGACAGGGGCCTGAGGGGCTACACTTTC. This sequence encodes CASSSEDRGLRGYTF.

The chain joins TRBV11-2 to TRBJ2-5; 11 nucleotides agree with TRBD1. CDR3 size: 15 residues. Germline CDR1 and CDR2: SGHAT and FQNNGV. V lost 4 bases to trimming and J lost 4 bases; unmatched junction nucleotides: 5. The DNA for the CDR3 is TGTGCCAGCAGCTGGACAGGGGGCGTAGGAGAGACCCAGTACTTC. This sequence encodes CASSWTGGVGETQYF.

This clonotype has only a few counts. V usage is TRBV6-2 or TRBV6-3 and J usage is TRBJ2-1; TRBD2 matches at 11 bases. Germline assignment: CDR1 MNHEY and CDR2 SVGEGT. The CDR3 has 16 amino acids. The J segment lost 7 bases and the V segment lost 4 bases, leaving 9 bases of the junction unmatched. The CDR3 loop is CASSSISGGARNEQFF. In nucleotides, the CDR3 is TGTGCCAGCAGTTCCATTAGCGGGGGGGCGAGAAATGAGCAGTTCTTC.

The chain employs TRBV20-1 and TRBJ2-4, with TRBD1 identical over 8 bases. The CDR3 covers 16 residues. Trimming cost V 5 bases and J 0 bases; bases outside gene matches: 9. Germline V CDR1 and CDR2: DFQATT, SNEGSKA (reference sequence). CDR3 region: CSAWGQDIGAKNIQYF. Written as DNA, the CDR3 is TGCAGTGCTTGGGGACAGGACATTGGAGCCAAAAACATTCAGTACTTC.

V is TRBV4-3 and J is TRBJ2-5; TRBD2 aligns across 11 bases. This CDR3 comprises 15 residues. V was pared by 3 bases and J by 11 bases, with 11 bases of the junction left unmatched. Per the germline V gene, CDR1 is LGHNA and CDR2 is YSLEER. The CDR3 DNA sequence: TGCGCCAGCAGCCATCCTAGCGGGGGGCACAATGAGCAGTACTTC. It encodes CASSHPSGGHNEQYF.

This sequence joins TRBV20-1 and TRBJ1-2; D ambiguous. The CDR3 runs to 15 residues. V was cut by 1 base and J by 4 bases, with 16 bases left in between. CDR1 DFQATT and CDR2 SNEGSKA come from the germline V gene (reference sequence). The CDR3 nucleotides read TGCAGTGCTAGAGGCCGGACGGAAAACCTCTATGGCTACACCTTC. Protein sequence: CSARGRTENLYGYTF.

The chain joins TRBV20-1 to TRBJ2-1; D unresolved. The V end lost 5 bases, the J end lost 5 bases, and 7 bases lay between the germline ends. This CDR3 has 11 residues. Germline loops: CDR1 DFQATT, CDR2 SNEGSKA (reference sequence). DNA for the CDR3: TGCAGTGCTCTATCTAACAATGAGCAGTTCTTC. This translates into CSALSNNEQFF.

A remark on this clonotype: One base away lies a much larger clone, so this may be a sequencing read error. CDR3 coding DNA: TGCAGTGCTAGACCCCGGAGGCTAGCGGAGCAGTACTTC. This translates into CSARPRRLAEQYF. The chain links TRBV20-1 to TRBJ2-5, with TRBD2 matching 7 bases. The length of the CDR3 is 13 residues. Trimming removed 2 bases from V and 11 bases from J; junction bases left unmatched: 11. Per the germline V gene, CDR1 is DFQATT and CDR2 is SNEGSKA (reference sequence).

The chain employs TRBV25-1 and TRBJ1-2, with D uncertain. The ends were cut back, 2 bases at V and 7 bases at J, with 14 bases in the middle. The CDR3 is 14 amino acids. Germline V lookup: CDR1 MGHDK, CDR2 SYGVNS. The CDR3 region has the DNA TGTGCCAGCAGTGAACCGAGCCGTACCACTGGCTACACCTTC. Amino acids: CASSEPSRTTGYTF.

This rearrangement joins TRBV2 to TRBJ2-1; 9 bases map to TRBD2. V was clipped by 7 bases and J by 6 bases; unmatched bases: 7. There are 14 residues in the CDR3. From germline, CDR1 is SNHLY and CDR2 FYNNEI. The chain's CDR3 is CASKETSGFNEQFF. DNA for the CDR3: TGTGCCAGCAAGGAGACTAGCGGTTTCAATGAGCAGTTCTTC.

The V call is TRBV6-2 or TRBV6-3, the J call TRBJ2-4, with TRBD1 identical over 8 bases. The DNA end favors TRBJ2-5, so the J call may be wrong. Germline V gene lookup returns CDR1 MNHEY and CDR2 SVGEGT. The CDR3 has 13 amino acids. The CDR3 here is CASWTGFEETQYF. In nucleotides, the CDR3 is TGTGCCAGCTGGACAGGGTTCGAAGAGACCCAGTACTTC.

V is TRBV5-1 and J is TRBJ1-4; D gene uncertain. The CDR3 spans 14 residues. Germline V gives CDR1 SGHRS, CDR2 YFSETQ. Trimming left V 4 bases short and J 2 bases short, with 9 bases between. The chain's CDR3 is CASSPGLTNEKLFF. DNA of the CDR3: TGCGCCAGCAGCCCCGGACTCACTAATGAAAAACTGTTTTTT.

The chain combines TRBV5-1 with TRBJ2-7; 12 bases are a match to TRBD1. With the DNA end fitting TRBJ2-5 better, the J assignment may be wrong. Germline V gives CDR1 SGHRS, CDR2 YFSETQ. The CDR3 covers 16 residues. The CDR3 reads CASSWDRGLPQETQYF. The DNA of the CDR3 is TGCGCCAGCAGCTGGGACAGGGGGCTGCCACAAGAGACCCAGTACTTC.

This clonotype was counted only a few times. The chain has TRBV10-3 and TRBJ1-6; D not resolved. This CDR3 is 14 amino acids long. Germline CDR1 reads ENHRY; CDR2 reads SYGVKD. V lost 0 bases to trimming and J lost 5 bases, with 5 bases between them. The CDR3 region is CAISESADNSPLHF. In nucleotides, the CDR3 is TGTGCCATCAGTGAGTCAGCGGATAATTCACCCCTCCACTTT.

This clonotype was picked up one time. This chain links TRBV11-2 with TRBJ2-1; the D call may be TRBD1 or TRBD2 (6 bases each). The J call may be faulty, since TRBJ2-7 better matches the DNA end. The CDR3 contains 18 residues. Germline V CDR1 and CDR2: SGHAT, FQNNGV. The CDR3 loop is CASRQKVGGPGSNNEQYF. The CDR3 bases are TGTGCCAGCAGGCAAAAAGTAGGGGGGCCAGGAAGTAACAATGAGCAGTACTTC.

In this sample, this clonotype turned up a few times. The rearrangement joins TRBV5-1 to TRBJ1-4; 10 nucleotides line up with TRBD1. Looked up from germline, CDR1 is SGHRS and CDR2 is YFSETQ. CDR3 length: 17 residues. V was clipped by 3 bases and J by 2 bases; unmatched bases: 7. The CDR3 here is CASSSRQGARTNEKLFF. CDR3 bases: TGCGCCAGCAGCTCCAGACAGGGGGCGAGGACTAATGAAAAACTGTTTTTT.

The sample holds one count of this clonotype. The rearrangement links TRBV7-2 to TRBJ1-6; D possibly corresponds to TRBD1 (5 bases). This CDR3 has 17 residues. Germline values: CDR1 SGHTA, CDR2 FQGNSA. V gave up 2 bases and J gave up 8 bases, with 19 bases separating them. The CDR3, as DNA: TGTGCCAGCAGCTTAACCCTTATTAACGGGGGTGATTCACCCCTCCACTTT. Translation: CASSLTLINGGDSPLHF.

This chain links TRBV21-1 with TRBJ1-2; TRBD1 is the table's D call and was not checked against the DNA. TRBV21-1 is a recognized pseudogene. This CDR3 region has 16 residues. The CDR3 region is CASSKAPGQGNYGYTF. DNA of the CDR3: TGTGCCAGCAGCAAAGCCCCGGGACAGGGGAACTATGGCTACACCTTC.

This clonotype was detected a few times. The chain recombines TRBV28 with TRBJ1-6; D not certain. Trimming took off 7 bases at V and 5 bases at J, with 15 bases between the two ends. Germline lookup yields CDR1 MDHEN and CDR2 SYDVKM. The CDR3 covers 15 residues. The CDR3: CASTPQGPDNSPLHF. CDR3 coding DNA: TGTGCCAGCACCCCTCAAGGGCCAGATAATTCACCCCTCCACTTT.

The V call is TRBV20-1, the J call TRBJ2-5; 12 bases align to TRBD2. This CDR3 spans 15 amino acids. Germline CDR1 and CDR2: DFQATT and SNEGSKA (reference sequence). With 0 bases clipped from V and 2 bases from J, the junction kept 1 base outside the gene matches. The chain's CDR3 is CSARDLAGGQETQYF. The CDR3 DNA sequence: TGCAGTGCTAGAGATCTAGCGGGGGGGCAAGAGACCCAGTACTTC.

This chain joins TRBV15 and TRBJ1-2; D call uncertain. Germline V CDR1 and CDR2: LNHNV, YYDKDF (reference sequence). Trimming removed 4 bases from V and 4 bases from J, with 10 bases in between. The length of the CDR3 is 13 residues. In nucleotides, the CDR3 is TGTGCCACCAGCAACGAGGGTGCCTATGGCTACACCTTC. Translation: CATSNEGAYGYTF.